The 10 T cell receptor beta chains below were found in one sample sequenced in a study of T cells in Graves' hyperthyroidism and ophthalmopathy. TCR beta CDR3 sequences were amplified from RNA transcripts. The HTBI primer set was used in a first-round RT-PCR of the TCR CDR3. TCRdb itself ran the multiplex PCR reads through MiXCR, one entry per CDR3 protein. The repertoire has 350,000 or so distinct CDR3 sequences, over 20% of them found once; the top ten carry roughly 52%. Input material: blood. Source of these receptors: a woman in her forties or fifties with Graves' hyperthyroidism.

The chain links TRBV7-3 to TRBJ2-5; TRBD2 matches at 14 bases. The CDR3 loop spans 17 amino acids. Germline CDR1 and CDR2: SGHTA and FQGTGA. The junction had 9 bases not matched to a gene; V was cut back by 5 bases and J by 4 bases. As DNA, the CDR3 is TGTGCCAGCAGCCAGGGACTAGCGGGAGTTGGAAGAGAGACCCAGTACTTC. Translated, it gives CASSQGLAGVGRETQYF.

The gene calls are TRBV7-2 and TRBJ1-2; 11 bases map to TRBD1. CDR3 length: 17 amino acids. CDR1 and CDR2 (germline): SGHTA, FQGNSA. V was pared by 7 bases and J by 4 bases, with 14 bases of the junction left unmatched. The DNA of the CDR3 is TGTGCCAGCAACCTGCTTCTTGGACAGGGGGCTCTCTATGGCTACACCTTC. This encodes CASNLLLGQGALYGYTF.

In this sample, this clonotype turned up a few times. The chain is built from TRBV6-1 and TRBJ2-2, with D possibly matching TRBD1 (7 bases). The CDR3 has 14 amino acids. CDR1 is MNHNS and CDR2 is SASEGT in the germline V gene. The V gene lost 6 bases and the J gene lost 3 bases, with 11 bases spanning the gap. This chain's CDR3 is CASSGRGDTGELFF. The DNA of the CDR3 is TGTGCCAGCAGCGGCAGGGGGGACACCGGGGAGCTGTTTTTT.

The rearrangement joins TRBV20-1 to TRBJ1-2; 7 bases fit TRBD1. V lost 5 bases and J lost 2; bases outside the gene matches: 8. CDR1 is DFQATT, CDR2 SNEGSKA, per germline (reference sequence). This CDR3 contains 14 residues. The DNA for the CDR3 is TGCAGTGCTGATATACAGGGGCGAAACTATGGCTACACCTTC. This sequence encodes CSADIQGRNYGYTF.

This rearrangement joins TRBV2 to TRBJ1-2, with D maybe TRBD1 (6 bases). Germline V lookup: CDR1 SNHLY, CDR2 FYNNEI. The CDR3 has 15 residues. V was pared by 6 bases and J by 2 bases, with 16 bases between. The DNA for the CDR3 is TGTGCCAGCAGCCTGACAGGAGCTGTCAACTATGGCTACACCTTC. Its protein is CASSLTGAVNYGYTF.

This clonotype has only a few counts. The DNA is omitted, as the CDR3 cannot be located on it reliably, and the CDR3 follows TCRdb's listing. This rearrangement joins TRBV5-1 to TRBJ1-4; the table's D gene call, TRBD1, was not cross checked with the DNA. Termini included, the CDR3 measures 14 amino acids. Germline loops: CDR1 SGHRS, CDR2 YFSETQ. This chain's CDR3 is CASVGTGLMKNCFF.

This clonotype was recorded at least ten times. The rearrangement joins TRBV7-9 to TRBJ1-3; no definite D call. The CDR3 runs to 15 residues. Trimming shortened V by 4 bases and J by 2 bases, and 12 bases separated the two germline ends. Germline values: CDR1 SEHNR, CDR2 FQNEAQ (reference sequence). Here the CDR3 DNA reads TGTGCCAGCAGCTCCTTAAGGTTAACTGGAAACACCATATATTTT. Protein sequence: CASSSLRLTGNTIYF.

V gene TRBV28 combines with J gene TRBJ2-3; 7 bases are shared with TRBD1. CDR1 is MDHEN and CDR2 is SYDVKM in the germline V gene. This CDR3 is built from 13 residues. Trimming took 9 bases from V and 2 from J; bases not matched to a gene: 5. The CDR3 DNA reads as TGTGCCAGTATGACAGGGATCACAGATACGCAGTATTTT. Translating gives CASMTGITDTQYF.

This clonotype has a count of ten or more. This CDR3 reads CSAKEIAAYNEQFF. The DNA of the CDR3 is TGCAGTGCTAAGGAAATAGCGGCCTACAATGAGCAGTTCTTC. The rearrangement links TRBV20-1 to TRBJ2-1, with D tentatively TRBD2 (6 bases). CDR3 length: 14 amino acids. Trimming shortened V by 4 bases and J by 2 bases, and 12 bases separated the two germline ends. Per germline, CDR1 DFQATT and CDR2 SNEGSKA (reference sequence).

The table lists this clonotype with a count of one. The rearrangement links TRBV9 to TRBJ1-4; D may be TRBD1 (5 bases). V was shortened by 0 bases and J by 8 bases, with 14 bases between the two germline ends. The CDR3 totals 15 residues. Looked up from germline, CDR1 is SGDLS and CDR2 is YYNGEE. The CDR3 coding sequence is TGTGCCAGCAGCGTAGCTGGGGGAGTTGGAGAAAAACTGTTTTTT. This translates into CASSVAGGVGEKLFF. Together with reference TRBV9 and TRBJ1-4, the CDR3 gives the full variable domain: DSGVTQTPKHLITATGQRVTLRCSPRSGDLSVYWYQQSLDQGLQFLIQYYNGEERAKGNILERFSAQQFPDLHSELNLSSLELGDSALYFCASSVAGGVGEKLFFGSGTQLSVL.